The source of this T cell receptor (beta chain) is a study of cytomegalovirus exposure and HLA in healthy donors. Amplification used 60 Vbeta primers and 13 Jbeta primers. The assay was immunoSEQ multiplex PCR, and TCRdb's table has in-frame clones only and misses some. The sample shows about 140,000 clones, roughly 80% of them seen only once. CDR1 and CDR2 (germline): GTSNPN, SVGIG (reference sequence). The CDR3 sequence is 15 residues long. The V gene end was trimmed by 1 base and the J gene end by 3 bases; junction bases not matched to a gene: 7. Sequencing input: PBMCs. This chain links TRBV30 with TRBJ1-1, with 8 bases that match TRBD1. The clonotype was recovered from a woman aged 25 to 39 in good health and CMV-seronegative. The CDR3 reads CAWSGGQGLHTEAFF. The CDR3 region has the DNA TGTGCCTGGAGTGGAGGACAGGGTTTGCACACTGAAGCTTTCTTT.